This passage covers 15 T cell receptor beta chains from one sample sequenced in a study of CD8+ T cells in alopecia areata. RNA, once extracted, was reverse transcribed into cDNA for use as the sequencing template. Using immunoSEQ multiplex PCR, the repertoire was profiled, and TCRdb retains in-frame clones only, with some absent. The table records approximately 150,000 clones, 85% to 90% of them present only once. The material sequenced was CD8+ T cells sorted from blood, taken at week 0. The receptors come from a human donor with alopecia areata.

This clone has only a few counts. The CDR3 DNA reads TGCGCCAGCAGCCTCAAACAGGGGACGGGACTAGGTCTCGACGAGCAGTACTTC. Translation: CASSLKQGTGLGLDEQYF. The chain is built from TRBV4-1 and TRBJ2-7, with TRBD2 as a possible D gene (8 bases). The CDR3 runs 18 residues. Germline CDR1 MGHRA, CDR2 YSYEKL. V lost 4 bases to trimming and J lost 5 bases, with 27 bases between them.

This clone appeared once. The J gene is TRBJ1-1, the V gene TRBV10-2, with 9 bases lining up with TRBD1. The CDR3 runs to 16 residues. With V trimmed by 2 bases and J by 0 bases, 4 bases remained unmatched. The germline V gene has CDR1 WSHSY and CDR2 SAAADI. In DNA, the CDR3 is TGCGCCAGCAGTGAGCCAGGACAGGGGATGAACACTGAAGCTTTCTTT. This codes for CASSEPGQGMNTEAFF.

This clone was detected only once. The chain combines TRBV6-6 with TRBJ2-7; TRBD1 aligns across 9 bases. Germline loops: CDR1 MNHNY, CDR2 SVGAGI (reference sequence). There are 14 residues in the CDR3. V was pared by 2 bases and J by 3 bases, with 2 bases of the junction left unmatched. CDR3 amino acids: CASSYRDRDYEQYF. CDR3 DNA sequence: TGTGCCAGCAGTTACCGGGACAGGGACTACGAGCAGTACTTC.

This chain links TRBV30 with TRBJ1-1; no reliable D call. Germline CDR1 and CDR2: GTSNPN and SVGIG (reference sequence). V was pared by 5 bases and J by 4 bases, with 11 bases between. The CDR3 is 12 amino acids. The CDR3 DNA is TGTGCCTGGGCCAGAGGCTTCACTGAAGCTTTCTTT. This gives the protein CAWARGFTEAFF.

V and J are TRBV4-2 and TRBJ2-3; 9 nucleotides match TRBD2. With V trimmed by 0 bases and J by 3 bases, 7 bases remained unmatched. CDR3 length equals 17 residues. Germline CDR1 is LGHNA and CDR2 is YNFKEQ. This CDR3 is CASSQDGRGGETDTQYF. CDR3 bases: TGTGCCAGCAGCCAAGATGGTCGCGGGGGGGAGACAGATACGCAGTATTTT.

The chain carries TRBV5-1 and TRBJ2-1, with 9 nucleotides matching TRBD1. The germline gives CDR1 SGHRS, CDR2 YFSETQ. CDR3 length: 15 amino acids. V was pared by 4 bases and J by 1 base, with 3 bases of the junction left unmatched. This CDR3 is CASSLTGGSYNEQFF. The DNA for the CDR3 is TGCGCCAGCAGCCTGACAGGGGGATCCTACAATGAGCAGTTCTTC.

This chain links TRBV7-9 with TRBJ1-5; D uncertain. This CDR3 has 14 amino acids. V lost 2 bases, J lost 0 bases, and 5 bases lay in between. The germline V gene has CDR1 SEHNR and CDR2 FQNEAQ (reference sequence). The CDR3 region has the DNA TGTGCCAGCAGCTTACCAGGTAGCAATCAGCCCCAGCATTTT. Translation: CASSLPGSNQPQHF.

The rearrangement joins TRBV9 to TRBJ2-1; 12 bases agree with TRBD2. The CDR3 consists of 16 residues. Unmatched junction bases numbered 7, after V lost 3 bases and J lost 6 bases. Germline loops: CDR1 SGDLS, CDR2 YYNGEE. The chain's CDR3 is CASSASGGAVGNEQFF. The CDR3 DNA follows: TGTGCCAGCAGCGCTAGCGGGGGGGCGGTCGGCAATGAGCAGTTCTTC.

V and J are TRBV2 and TRBJ2-3; D might be TRBD2 (6 bases). Germline V lookup: CDR1 SNHLY, CDR2 FYNNEI. V dropped 3 bases and J dropped 2 bases, with 15 bases sitting between them. This CDR3 comprises 16 residues. CDR3 amino acids: CASSEMEGAFTDTQYF. The CDR3 coding sequence is TGTGCCAGCAGTGAGATGGAGGGCGCATTCACAGATACGCAGTATTTT.

The chain employs TRBV7-9 and TRBJ2-7; D may correspond to TRBD1 or TRBD2 (5 bases each). Germline V gene data show CDR1 as SEHNR and CDR2 as FQNEAQ (reference sequence). The CDR3 is 13 residues long. The ends were cut back, 0 bases at V and 5 bases at J, with 8 bases in the middle. In nucleotides, the CDR3 is TGTGCCAGCAGCTTAGCCGGGGCAGACGAGCAGTACTTC. Protein: CASSLAGADEQYF.

The J gene is TRBJ2-3, the V gene TRBV4-1, with D possibly being TRBD1 (5 bases). Germline assignment: CDR1 MGHRA and CDR2 YSYEKL. V was trimmed by 0 bases and J by 4 bases, leaving 11 bases between them. The CDR3 runs 15 residues. CDR3 coding DNA: TGCGCCAGCAGCCAAGACCCAGGGTCGGCAGATACGCAGTATTTT. Its protein product is CASSQDPGSADTQYF.

This rearrangement joins TRBV27 to TRBJ2-5; 10 nucleotides match TRBD2. The CDR3 covers 15 residues. V gave up 2 bases and J gave up 4 bases; unmatched junction bases: 4. The V gene's germline CDR1 is MNHEY and CDR2 SMNVEV (reference sequence). The CDR3 loop reads CASSLRASGRETQYF. The CDR3 DNA sequence: TGTGCCAGCAGTTTAAGGGCTAGCGGGAGAGAGACCCAGTACTTC.

In its sample, this clone was seen a few times. The V gene is TRBV9, the J gene TRBJ2-7; the match to TRBD2 covers 10 bases. J gave up 5 bases and V 3 bases, and 2 bases lay outside the gene matches. Germline CDR1 reads SGDLS; CDR2 reads YYNGEE. The CDR3 runs to 13 residues. For the CDR3, the DNA is TGTGCCAGCAGCGAGAGCGGGGGGGACGAGCAGTACTTC. Its protein is CASSESGGDEQYF.

The rearrangement links TRBV27 to TRBJ1-5, with unresolved D. This CDR3 has 16 amino acids. In germline, CDR1 is MNHEY, CDR2 SMNVEV (reference sequence). Trimming left V 4 bases short and J 5 bases short, with 18 bases between. As DNA, the CDR3 is TGTGCCAGCAGTTCTCCGTCAGACCTCTATGATCAGCCCCAGCATTTT. Amino acids: CASSSPSDLYDQPQHF.

The gene calls are TRBV7-9 and TRBJ1-1; 7 bases are a match to TRBD1. This CDR3 is 17 amino acids long. Germline V gives CDR1 SEHNR, CDR2 FQNEAQ (reference sequence). V dropped 5 bases and J dropped 1; count of bases not matched to a gene: 13. The CDR3 region is CASSARSGYRGNTEAFF. The DNA for the CDR3 is TGTGCCAGCAGCGCCAGATCCGGGTACAGGGGGAACACTGAAGCTTTCTTT.